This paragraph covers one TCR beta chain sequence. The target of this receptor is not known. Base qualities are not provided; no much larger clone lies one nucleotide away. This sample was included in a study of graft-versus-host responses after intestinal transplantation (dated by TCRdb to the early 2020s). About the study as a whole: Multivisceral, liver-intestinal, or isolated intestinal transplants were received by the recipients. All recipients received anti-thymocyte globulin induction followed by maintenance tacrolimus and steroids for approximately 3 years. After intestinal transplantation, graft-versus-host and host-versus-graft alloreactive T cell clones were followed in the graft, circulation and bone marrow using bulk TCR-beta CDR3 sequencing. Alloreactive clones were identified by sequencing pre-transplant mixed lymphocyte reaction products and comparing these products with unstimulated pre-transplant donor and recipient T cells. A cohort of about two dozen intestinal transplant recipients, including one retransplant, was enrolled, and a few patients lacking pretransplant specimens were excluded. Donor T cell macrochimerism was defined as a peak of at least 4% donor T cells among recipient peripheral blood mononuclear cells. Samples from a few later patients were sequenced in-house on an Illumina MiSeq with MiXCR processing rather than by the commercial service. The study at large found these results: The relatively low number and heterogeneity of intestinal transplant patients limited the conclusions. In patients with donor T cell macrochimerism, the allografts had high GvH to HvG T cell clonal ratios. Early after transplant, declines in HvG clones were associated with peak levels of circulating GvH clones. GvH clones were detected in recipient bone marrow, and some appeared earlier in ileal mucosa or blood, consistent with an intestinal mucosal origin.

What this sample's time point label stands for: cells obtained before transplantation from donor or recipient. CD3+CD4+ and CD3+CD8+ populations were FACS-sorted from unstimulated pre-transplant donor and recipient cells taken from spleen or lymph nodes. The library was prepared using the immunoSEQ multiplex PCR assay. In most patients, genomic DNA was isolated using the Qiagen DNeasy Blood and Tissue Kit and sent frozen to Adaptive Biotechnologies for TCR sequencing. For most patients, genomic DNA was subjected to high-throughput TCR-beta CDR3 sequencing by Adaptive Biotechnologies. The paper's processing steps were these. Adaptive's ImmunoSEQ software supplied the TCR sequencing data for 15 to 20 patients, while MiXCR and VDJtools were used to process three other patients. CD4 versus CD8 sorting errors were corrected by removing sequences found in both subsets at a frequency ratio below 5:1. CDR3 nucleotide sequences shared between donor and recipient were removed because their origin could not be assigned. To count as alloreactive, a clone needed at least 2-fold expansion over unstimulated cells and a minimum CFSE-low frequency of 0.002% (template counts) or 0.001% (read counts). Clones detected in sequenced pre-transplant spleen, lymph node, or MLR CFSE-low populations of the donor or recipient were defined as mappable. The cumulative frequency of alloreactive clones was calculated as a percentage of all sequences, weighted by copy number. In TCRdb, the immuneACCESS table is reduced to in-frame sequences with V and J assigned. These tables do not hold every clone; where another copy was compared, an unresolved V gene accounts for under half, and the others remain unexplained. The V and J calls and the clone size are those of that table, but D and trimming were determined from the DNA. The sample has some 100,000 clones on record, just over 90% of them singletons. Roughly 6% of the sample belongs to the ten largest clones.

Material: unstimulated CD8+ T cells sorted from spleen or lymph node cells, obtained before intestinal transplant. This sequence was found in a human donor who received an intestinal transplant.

In nucleotides, the sequence is TGTGCCAGCAGCGGGACAGGGGGCATGCCAGCTTTCTTT. The encoded protein is CASSGTGGMPAFF. The V and J segments used are TRBV9 and TRBJ1-1; 11 bases in between match TRBD1. CDR1 is given as SGDLS and CDR2 as YYNGEE, both from the germline V gene. From its cysteine to its phenylalanine, the CDR3 spans 13 amino acids. Only the CDR3 region is kept as DNA, spanning 39 bases read in frame from base 1. V has 3 bases trimmed and J has 10 bases trimmed; junction bases matching no gene number 5.